A selection of T cell receptor beta chains follows, all from one sample in a study of Ad26.COV2.S vaccination and SARS-CoV-2 variants. Assay: immunoSEQ multiplex PCR; the TCRdb copy retains only in-frame clones and omits some. The sample lists about 400,000 clones; roughly 90% were seen once. The specimen was peripheral blood, collected in a trial of Ad26.COV2.S vaccine versus placebo. The receptors originated from a person between 18 and 65 years old who received the Ad26.COV2.S COVID-19 vaccine or a placebo. Both conserved end residues are part of each CDR3. The order of the fields is J gene, D gene, clone size, CDR3 length, V gene, CDR3 DNA, CDR3 protein. The D gene is left open where the match is weak. Clone sizes are given selectively: once, few, many, or a class where the clone is expanded.

j_gene: TRBJ2-1; d_gene: NA; abundance: NA; len: 16; v_gene: TRBV5-4; CDR3nt: TGTGCCAGCAGCCGGTCAAGTGAACCCTTACTCAATGAGCAGTTCTTC; CDR3aa: CASSRSSEPLLNEQFF
j_gene: TRBJ2-1; d_gene: NA; abundance: NA; len: 15; v_gene: TRBV4-1; CDR3nt: TGCGCCAGCAGCTCGGTAGGGGGGGGGTACAATGAGCAGTTCTTC; CDR3aa: CASSSVGGGYNEQFF
j_gene: TRBJ1-4; d_gene: NA; abundance: NA; len: 16; v_gene: TRBV6-5; CDR3nt: TGTGCCAGCAGTTATACTTCAGGGGTGATTGGGGAAAAACTGTTTTTT; CDR3aa: CASSYTSGVIGEKLFF
j_gene: TRBJ2-1; d_gene: TRBD1; abundance: NA; len: 12; v_gene: TRBV5-4; CDR3nt: TGTGCCAGCAGCGGGACAGGAAGGGAGCAGTTCTTC; CDR3aa: CASSGTGREQFF
j_gene: TRBJ2-3; d_gene: TRBD1; abundance: NA; len: 15; v_gene: TRBV10-3; CDR3nt: TGTGCCATCAGTGACAGGGACAGCCCCACAGATACGCAGTATTTT; CDR3aa: CAISDRDSPTDTQYF
j_gene: TRBJ1-6; d_gene: TRBD1; abundance: NA; len: 14; v_gene: TRBV7-3; CDR3nt: TGTGCCAGCAGTCTACAGGGGGCCCGTTCACCCCTCCACTTT; CDR3aa: CASSLQGARSPLHF
j_gene: TRBJ1-5; d_gene: NA; abundance: NA; len: 12; v_gene: TRBV6-2/TRBV6-3; CDR3nt: TGTGCCAGCAGTTCGGGGACCCAGCCCCAGCATTTT; CDR3aa: CASSSGTQPQHF
j_gene: TRBJ2-7; d_gene: NA; abundance: NA; len: 13; v_gene: TRBV28; CDR3nt: TGTGCCAGCAGTTTAGGGGGCTCCTACGAGCAGTACTTC; CDR3aa: CASSLGGSYEQYF
j_gene: TRBJ1-2; d_gene: NA; abundance: NA; len: 12; v_gene: TRBV7-9; CDR3nt: TGTGCCAGCAGCTTTGACTCATATGGCTACACCTTC; CDR3aa: CASSFDSYGYTF
j_gene: TRBJ2-2; d_gene: TRBD2; abundance: NA; len: 15; v_gene: TRBV5-1; CDR3nt: TGCGCCAGCAGCTTAACTAGCGGAAACACCGGGGAGCTGTTTTTT; CDR3aa: CASSLTSGNTGELFF
j_gene: TRBJ2-7; d_gene: TRBD2; abundance: NA; len: 17; v_gene: TRBV6-2/TRBV6-3; CDR3nt: TGTGCCAGCAGTCCACGACTAGCGGGAGGACGGAGGAGCGAGCAGTACTTC; CDR3aa: CASSPRLAGGRRSEQYF
j_gene: TRBJ1-1; d_gene: NA; abundance: NA; len: 11; v_gene: TRBV20-1; CDR3nt: TGCAGTGCTAGTCAGAACACTGAAGCTTTCTTT; CDR3aa: CSASQNTEAFF
j_gene: TRBJ2-1; d_gene: NA; abundance: NA; len: 16; v_gene: TRBV5-4; CDR3nt: TGTGCCAGCAGCGATACCTCCAGGGGCCCCGACAATGAGCAGTTCTTC; CDR3aa: CASSDTSRGPDNEQFF
j_gene: TRBJ1-2; d_gene: TRBD1; abundance: NA; len: 14; v_gene: TRBV2; CDR3nt: TGTGCCACGCGGGACAGGGGCTGGGGCTATGGCTACACCTTC; CDR3aa: CATRDRGWGYGYTF
j_gene: TRBJ1-4; d_gene: NA; abundance: NA; len: 14; v_gene: TRBV9; CDR3nt: TGTGCCAGCAGCGTATCGGGGGCTAATGAAAAACTGTTTTTT; CDR3aa: CASSVSGANEKLFF
j_gene: TRBJ2-1; d_gene: NA; abundance: NA; len: 15; v_gene: TRBV15; CDR3nt: TGTGCCACCAGCAGAGATAAAACCAGTGGCGAAGAGCAGTTCTTC; CDR3aa: CATSRDKTSGEEQFF
j_gene: TRBJ1-1; d_gene: NA; abundance: few; len: 14; v_gene: TRBV30; CDR3nt: TGTGCCTGGAGGACAAACAGGGATACCACTGAAGCTTTCTTT; CDR3aa: CAWRTNRDTTEAFF
j_gene: TRBJ1-2; d_gene: NA; abundance: NA; len: 14; v_gene: TRBV19; CDR3nt: TGTGCCAGTAGTACCACAGGAAAATGGAGTGGCTACACCTTC; CDR3aa: CASSTTGKWSGYTF
j_gene: TRBJ2-2; d_gene: NA; abundance: NA; len: 13; v_gene: TRBV5-4; CDR3nt: TGTGCCAGCAGCCCAGGCTGGACCGGGGAGCTGTTTTTT; CDR3aa: CASSPGWTGELFF
j_gene: TRBJ2-7; d_gene: NA; abundance: NA; len: 13; v_gene: TRBV12-3/TRBV12-4; CDR3nt: TGTGCCAGCAGTTTCGAGGTAGGGTACGAGCAGTACTTC; CDR3aa: CASSFEVGYEQYF
j_gene: TRBJ2-3; d_gene: TRBD2; abundance: NA; len: 15; v_gene: TRBV28; CDR3nt: TGTGCCAGCAGTGGTGCGGGAGGGCGGACAGATACGCAGTATTTT; CDR3aa: CASSGAGGRTDTQYF
j_gene: TRBJ2-7; d_gene: TRBD1; abundance: NA; len: 15; v_gene: TRBV28; CDR3nt: TGTGCCAGCAGCACGGGACAGGGGGAGGTTGGCGAGCAGTACTTC; CDR3aa: CASSTGQGEVGEQYF
j_gene: TRBJ2-7; d_gene: NA; abundance: NA; len: 15; v_gene: TRBV15; CDR3nt: TGTGCCACCAGCAGAGATATCACAGCGACCTACGAGCAGTACTTC; CDR3aa: CATSRDITATYEQYF
j_gene: TRBJ2-3; d_gene: TRBD1; abundance: NA; len: 13; v_gene: TRBV12-3/TRBV12-4; CDR3nt: TGTGCCAGCAGTTGGGCCGGGACAGGCACGCAGTATTTT; CDR3aa: CASSWAGTGTQYF
j_gene: TRBJ1-2; d_gene: TRBD1; abundance: NA; len: 14; v_gene: TRBV6-5; CDR3nt: TGTGCCAGCAGACACCCGACAGGGGACTATGGCTACACCTTC; CDR3aa: CASRHPTGDYGYTF
j_gene: TRBJ2-1; d_gene: TRBD2; abundance: once; len: 18; v_gene: TRBV5-4; CDR3nt: TGTGCCAGCAGCTTCGGACTAGCGGGAGGGAGAGGCTACAATGAGCAGTTCTTC; CDR3aa: CASSFGLAGGRGYNEQFF
j_gene: TRBJ2-2; d_gene: NA; abundance: NA; len: 15; v_gene: TRBV6-5; CDR3nt: TGTGCCAGCAGGCCAAGTGTCGCGAACACCGGGGAGCTGTTTTTT; CDR3aa: CASRPSVANTGELFF
j_gene: TRBJ2-7; d_gene: NA; abundance: few; len: 14; v_gene: TRBV18; CDR3nt: TGTGCCAGCTCACCAGAGACAGGACCCTACGAGCAGTACTTC; CDR3aa: CASSPETGPYEQYF
j_gene: TRBJ2-1; d_gene: TRBD2; abundance: NA; len: 15; v_gene: TRBV9; CDR3nt: TGTGCCAGCAGCGTAGAACTAGCGGAACGAGGTGAGCAGTTCTTC; CDR3aa: CASSVELAERGEQFF
j_gene: TRBJ2-2; d_gene: NA; abundance: NA; len: 13; v_gene: TRBV19; CDR3nt: TGTGCCAGTAGTATTGGAACGACCGGGGAGCTGTTTTTT; CDR3aa: CASSIGTTGELFF
j_gene: TRBJ2-7; d_gene: NA; abundance: NA; len: 13; v_gene: TRBV6-2/TRBV6-3; CDR3nt: TGTGCCAGCAGTTACGACAGATCCTACGAGCAGTACTTC; CDR3aa: CASSYDRSYEQYF
j_gene: TRBJ2-3; d_gene: NA; abundance: NA; len: 15; v_gene: TRBV19; CDR3nt: TGTGCCAGTAGTCTCAGCCTGGTAGGCACAGATACGCAGTATTTT; CDR3aa: CASSLSLVGTDTQYF
j_gene: TRBJ1-5; d_gene: TRBD1; abundance: NA; len: 16; v_gene: TRBV7-2; CDR3nt: TGTGCCAGCAGCGTCATCCCGGGACAGCTCAATCAGCCCCAGCATTTT; CDR3aa: CASSVIPGQLNQPQHF
j_gene: TRBJ1-1; d_gene: NA; abundance: NA; len: 12; v_gene: TRBV28; CDR3nt: TGTGCCAGCAGGGACTTTAAGACTGAAGCTTTCTTT; CDR3aa: CASRDFKTEAFF
j_gene: TRBJ1-3; d_gene: TRBD1; abundance: few; len: 17; v_gene: TRBV10-2; CDR3nt: TGCGCCAGCAGTGAGTCTGGGCAGGGGGCATCTGGAAACACCATATATTTT; CDR3aa: CASSESGQGASGNTIYF
j_gene: TRBJ1-1; d_gene: TRBD1; abundance: NA; len: 16; v_gene: TRBV30; CDR3nt: TGTGCCTGGAGTGTATGGTTGGGACAGGGGAACACTGAAGCTTTCTTT; CDR3aa: CAWSVWLGQGNTEAFF
j_gene: TRBJ1-3; d_gene: NA; abundance: NA; len: 16; v_gene: TRBV7-9; CDR3nt: TGTGCCAGCAGCTGGGGCCTGGGCCTCTCTGGAAACACCATATATTTT; CDR3aa: CASSWGLGLSGNTIYF
j_gene: TRBJ2-1; d_gene: TRBD2; abundance: NA; len: 17; v_gene: TRBV7-9; CDR3nt: TGTGCCAGCAGCTTGGGTGGTCTAGCGGGAATTTACAATGAGCAGTTCTTC; CDR3aa: CASSLGGLAGIYNEQFF
j_gene: TRBJ1-4; d_gene: NA; abundance: NA; len: 12; v_gene: TRBV6-2/TRBV6-3; CDR3nt: TGTGCCAGCAGTTCCCAGATCGGAAAACTGTTTTTT; CDR3aa: CASSSQIGKLFF
j_gene: TRBJ1-2; d_gene: NA; abundance: NA; len: 14; v_gene: TRBV28; CDR3nt: TGTGCCAGCCGAGAGTTGACAACCGCCCATGGCTACACCTTC; CDR3aa: CASRELTTAHGYTF
j_gene: TRBJ1-5; d_gene: NA; abundance: NA; len: 13; v_gene: TRBV6-6; CDR3nt: TGTGCCAGCAGTTACCGGCCCGGGCAGCCCCAGCATTTT; CDR3aa: CASSYRPGQPQHF
j_gene: TRBJ2-2; d_gene: NA; abundance: NA; len: 16; v_gene: TRBV15; CDR3nt: TGTGCCACCAGCCGGGGCACGGCTGTCTTCACCGGGGAGCTGTTTTTT; CDR3aa: CATSRGTAVFTGELFF
j_gene: TRBJ1-5; d_gene: TRBD1; abundance: NA; len: 15; v_gene: TRBV15; CDR3nt: TGTGCCACCAGCTTGGGACAGGGGGCGCCTCAGCCCCAGCATTTT; CDR3aa: CATSLGQGAPQPQHF
j_gene: TRBJ2-3; d_gene: TRBD1; abundance: once; len: 15; v_gene: TRBV3-1/TRBV3-2; CDR3nt: TGTGCCAGCAAAAGGCGGGGACAGGGGATAGATACGCAGTATTTT; CDR3aa: CASKRRGQGIDTQYF
j_gene: TRBJ1-2; d_gene: NA; abundance: NA; len: 16; v_gene: TRBV13; CDR3nt: TGTGCCAGCAGCAGCCACTGGGACACCCCGTCCTATGGCTACACCTTC; CDR3aa: CASSSHWDTPSYGYTF
j_gene: TRBJ2-2; d_gene: TRBD1; abundance: NA; len: 16; v_gene: TRBV24-1; CDR3nt: TGTGCCACCAGATCTAAGGGACAGGGGAACACCGGGGAGCTGTTTTTT; CDR3aa: CATRSKGQGNTGELFF
j_gene: TRBJ2-7; d_gene: NA; abundance: NA; len: 17; v_gene: TRBV2; CDR3nt: TGTGCCAGCAGTCATCTAAGATGGGAGGCCGATGACTACGAGCAGTACTTC; CDR3aa: CASSHLRWEADDYEQYF